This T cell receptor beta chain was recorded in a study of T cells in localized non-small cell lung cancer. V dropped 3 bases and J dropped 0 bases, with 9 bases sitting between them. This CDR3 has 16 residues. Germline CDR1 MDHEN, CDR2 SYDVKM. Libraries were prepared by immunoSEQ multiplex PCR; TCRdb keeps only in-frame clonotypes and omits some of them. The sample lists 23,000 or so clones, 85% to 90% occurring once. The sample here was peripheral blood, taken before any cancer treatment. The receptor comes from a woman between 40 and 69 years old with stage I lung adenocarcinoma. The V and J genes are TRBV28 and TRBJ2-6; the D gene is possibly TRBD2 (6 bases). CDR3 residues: CASSFIGSSGANVLTF. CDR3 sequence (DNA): TGTGCCAGCAGTTTTATCGGGAGCTCTGGGGCCAACGTCCTGACTTTC.